Listed below are T cell receptor beta chains from one sample, sequenced in a study of shared clonotypes between healthy human individuals. Data came from immunoSEQ multiplex PCR; TCRdb stores just in-frame clones and leaves some out. The table records about 2.1 million clones, roughly 93% of them present only once. Sample: naive CD8+ T cells from PBMCs. The origin of the receptors is a man younger than 35 in good health. Some clones in this sample may be carry-over from other donors' samples. CDR3s include the opening cysteine and the closing phenylalanine or tryptophan. Fields, in order: J gene, clone size, D gene, V gene, CDR3 DNA, CDR3 protein. The D gene is left open where the match is weak. For some rows the clone size is stated as once, few or many, or as a class when expanded; others skip it.

J gene: TRBJ2-7; clone size: NA; D gene: NA; V gene: TRBV11-1; CDR3 DNA: TGTGCCAGCAGCGCCCGCCTCGGGGGCGGCTACGAGCAGTACTTC; CDR3 protein: CASSARLGGGYEQYF
J gene: TRBJ2-1; clone size: NA; D gene: NA; V gene: TRBV9; CDR3 DNA: TGTGCCAGCAGCCCCGACGATAGCGGATACAATGAGCAGTTCTTC; CDR3 protein: CASSPDDSGYNEQFF
J gene: TRBJ2-3; clone size: once; D gene: NA; V gene: TRBV29-1; CDR3 DNA: TGCAGCGTTGAAGTGTCGGGGGCCATCACAGATACGCAGTATTTT; CDR3 protein: CSVEVSGAITDTQYF
J gene: TRBJ1-2; clone size: NA; D gene: NA; V gene: TRBV9; CDR3 DNA: TGTGCCAGCACCCCAAGCTTGGCCAACTATGGCTACACCTTC; CDR3 protein: CASTPSLANYGYTF
J gene: TRBJ1-1; clone size: NA; D gene: NA; V gene: TRBV28; CDR3 DNA: TGTGCCAGCAGTTTATGGAAAAGGACAGAGAGCACTGAAGCTTTCTTT; CDR3 protein: CASSLWKRTESTEAFF
J gene: TRBJ1-3; clone size: few; D gene: NA; V gene: TRBV11-2; CDR3 DNA: TGTGCCAGCAGCTTAGACGTCACCATATATTTT; CDR3 protein: CASSLDVTIYF
J gene: TRBJ2-3; clone size: NA; D gene: NA; V gene: TRBV9; CDR3 DNA: TGTGCCAGCAGCGTACGAAACACAGATACGCAGTATTTT; CDR3 protein: CASSVRNTDTQYF
J gene: TRBJ2-7; clone size: NA; D gene: NA; V gene: TRBV29-1; CDR3 DNA: TGCAGCGTTTGGACCCACGAGCAGTACTTC; CDR3 protein: CSVWTHEQYF
J gene: TRBJ2-7; clone size: NA; D gene: TRBD1; V gene: TRBV27; CDR3 DNA: TGTGCCAGCAGTGACGGGACAGGGGGCTACGAGCAGTACTTC; CDR3 protein: CASSDGTGGYEQYF
J gene: TRBJ2-7; clone size: NA; D gene: NA; V gene: TRBV7-8; CDR3 DNA: TGTGCCAGCAGCTCCCACCGGGGGCAGGTCAGAACCTACGAGCAGTACTTC; CDR3 protein: CASSSHRGQVRTYEQYF
J gene: TRBJ2-5; clone size: NA; D gene: TRBD2; V gene: TRBV2; CDR3 DNA: TGTGCCACCGCCGTGGGGGGACTAGCCGTTGAGACCCAGTACTTC; CDR3 protein: CATAVGGLAVETQYF
J gene: TRBJ2-3; clone size: NA; D gene: NA; V gene: TRBV4-3; CDR3 DNA: TGCGCCAGCAGCCAAAACGGGGGGCCTGATAGCACAGATACGCAGTATTTT; CDR3 protein: CASSQNGGPDSTDTQYF
J gene: TRBJ1-4; clone size: NA; D gene: NA; V gene: TRBV4-1; CDR3 DNA: TGCGCCAGCAGCCAAGAGCCCGGGGGGATTAATGAAAAACTGTTTTTT; CDR3 protein: CASSQEPGGINEKLFF
J gene: TRBJ2-7; clone size: NA; D gene: TRBD2; V gene: TRBV27; CDR3 DNA: TGTGCCAGCAGTCCCCGGACTAGCGGGAGGAGTTACGAGCAGTACTTC; CDR3 protein: CASSPRTSGRSYEQYF
J gene: TRBJ1-2; clone size: NA; D gene: NA; V gene: TRBV7-9; CDR3 DNA: TGTGCCAGCAGCGAGGCCCTAACTAACTATGGCTACACCTTC; CDR3 protein: CASSEALTNYGYTF
J gene: TRBJ2-2; clone size: NA; D gene: TRBD1; V gene: TRBV9; CDR3 DNA: TGTGCCAGCAGCGAGGGGACAGCGAACACCGGGGAGCTGTTTTTT; CDR3 protein: CASSEGTANTGELFF
J gene: TRBJ2-1; clone size: NA; D gene: TRBD1; V gene: TRBV4-1; CDR3 DNA: TGCGCCAGCAGCCAAGGGAACAGGGGCTCCTACAATGAGCAGTTCTTC; CDR3 protein: CASSQGNRGSYNEQFF
J gene: TRBJ1-2; clone size: NA; D gene: NA; V gene: TRBV7-9; CDR3 DNA: TGTGCCAGCAGCTTGACAGGTGATATCTATGGCTACACCTTC; CDR3 protein: CASSLTGDIYGYTF
J gene: TRBJ1-3; clone size: NA; D gene: NA; V gene: TRBV9; CDR3 DNA: TGTGCCAGCAGCCACAGTACAGGATCTGGAAACACCATATATTTT; CDR3 protein: CASSHSTGSGNTIYF